The present entry profiles one TCR beta chain with its context. The target of this receptor is not known. The input lacks base qualities; no much larger clone sits a single base away. Sequencing instrument: Illumina HiSeq 2500. Quantitative 5'-RACE with molecular barcodes was the method used to prepare the TCR beta libraries. The authors processed their data as follows. Disease-linked TCR variants were identified with a new computational method built on a probabilistic model of VDJ rearrangement. TCRdb handled the public reads itself, with Q25 trimming in fastp and clone calling in MiXCR, and kept productive beta chains. Rows merge per CDR3 protein into single entries with the most common DNA and genes. The V and J calls reflect TCRdb's pipeline rather than the authors' work. In this sample the table shows 250,000 to 400,000 distinct CDR3 sequences, under 14% of which occur a single time. The ten largest account for about 10% of the sample.

Cut back by 0 bases and 0 bases, the V and J ends lie 8 bases apart. The germline V gene (reference sequence) sets CDR1 to GTSNPN and CDR2 to SVGIG. The CDR3 runs 14 residues from the cysteine to the phenylalanine. Here the CDR3 DNA is all that survives: 42 bases in frame from base 1. This sample stems from a study of CD8 T cells in ankylosing spondylitis (dated by TCRdb to 2015 to 2018). About the study as a whole: The study profiled T cell receptor beta repertoires in healthy donors and ankylosing spondylitis patients to find disease-linked TCR variants. The whole study cohort included over a hundred healthy donors and under 30 ankylosing spondylitis patients. Peripheral blood was sampled, and synovial fluid was also collected from ankylosing spondylitis patients. On the study overall, not on this receptor specifically: A TCR beta motif of about 8 highly homologous amino acid variants appeared characteristic of blood from ankylosing spondylitis patients. The disease-linked clones had a CD8+ phenotype and were found at relatively low frequencies in peripheral blood. Some motif variants had previously been reported in the synovial fluid and blood of reactive arthritis patients, which suggests shared mechanisms of disease initiation. According to the report, matched synovial fluid samples from ankylosing spondylitis patients were significantly enriched for the disease-linked clones.

The sequencing input was blood, either unsorted or a sorted T cell fraction (not recorded which). This TCR was sampled from a female donor with ankylosing spondylitis or in good health (not recorded which). The chain links TRBV30 with TRBJ1-1; no D gene can be assigned with confidence. The DNA reads TGTGCCTGGAGTGTAGGAAGGATGAACACTGAAGCTTTCTTT. Its coded protein is CAWSVGRMNTEAFF.